This entry concerns a single TCR beta chain. Its antigen is not yet known. Per-nucleotide qualities are absent, and no much larger clonotype sits a single base away. Instrument on record: Illumina HiSeq 2500. Quantitative 5'-RACE with molecular barcodes was the method used to prepare the TCR beta libraries. As for the original processing: A new computational method based on a probabilistic model of VDJ rearrangement was used to identify disease-linked TCR variants. Through fastp at Q25 and MiXCR, TCRdb rebuilt clones from the public reads, retaining in-frame beta chains. One record per CDR3 amino acid sequence lists the most common genes and DNA. TCRdb's processing, not the study's, gives the V and J calls here. Within this sample are roughly 230,000 distinct CDR3 sequences, with roughly 18% of them counted one time only. The biggest ten clones account for around 33% of the sample. In the germline V gene, CDR1 corresponds to SGHDT and CDR2 to YYEEEE. V drops 0 bases and J drops 6 bases, leaving 21 bases in between. Its CDR3 holds 17 amino acids, cysteine through phenylalanine. Only CDR3 DNA remains: 51 bases, in frame from the first base.

The data belong to a study of CD8 T cells in ankylosing spondylitis (dated by TCRdb to between 2016 and 2019). For context, the study as a whole: The study profiled T cell receptor beta repertoires in healthy donors and ankylosing spondylitis patients to find disease-linked TCR variants. In total, the full study cohort was made up of over a hundred healthy donors and 25 to 30 ankylosing spondylitis patients. Peripheral blood samples were taken, and synovial fluid was additionally collected from ankylosing spondylitis patients.

The paper's findings and limits, for the study overall: Some motif variants were previously reported in synovial fluid and blood of reactive arthritis patients, suggesting common disease-initiation mechanisms. Blood from ankylosing spondylitis patients appeared to be characterized by a TCR beta motif composed of eight highly homologous amino acid variants. Significant enrichment of the disease-linked clones was reported in matched synovial fluid samples from ankylosing spondylitis patients. In peripheral blood, the disease-linked clones were found at relatively low frequencies and had a CD8+ phenotype.

The receptor was isolated from a male donor with ankylosing spondylitis or in good health (not recorded which). The sequence is built from TRBV5-6 and TRBJ1-1; TRBD1 could be the D gene, as 6 bases match. Material: blood, either unsorted or a sorted T cell fraction (not recorded which). The CDR3 corresponds to CASSLGDPRGARAEAFF. The bases read TGTGCCAGCAGCTTGGGGGACCCGCGGGGGGCGCGCGCTGAAGCTTTCTTT.